Sequencing of this T cell receptor (beta chain) was carried out in a study of cytomegalovirus exposure and HLA in healthy donors. In germline, CDR1 is LGHNT, CDR2 FRNRAP. There are 17 residues in the CDR3. The ends lost 0 bases at V and 5 bases at J; junction bases unmatched: 4. PCR involved 60 Vbeta and 13 Jbeta primers. Some clones are missing from TCRdb's copy, which holds only in-frame ones; the method was immunoSEQ multiplex PCR. The repertoire holds some 99,000 clones, roughly 80% seen once, with less than 8.5% in the top ten. Notes on the study in general: It was fewer than 200 TCR beta chains that were listed as cytomegalovirus-associated.

The table lists this clone with a few counts. Antigen: not known. The gene calls are TRBV12-5 and TRBJ2-5; 15 bases agree with TRBD2. Sequencing input: PBMCs. This receptor was obtained from a female donor in good health and CMV-seronegative. The CDR3 region is CASGLVLGTSGGETQYF. For the CDR3, the DNA is TGTGCTAGTGGTTTGGTACTAGGGACTAGCGGGGGGGAGACCCAGTACTTC.